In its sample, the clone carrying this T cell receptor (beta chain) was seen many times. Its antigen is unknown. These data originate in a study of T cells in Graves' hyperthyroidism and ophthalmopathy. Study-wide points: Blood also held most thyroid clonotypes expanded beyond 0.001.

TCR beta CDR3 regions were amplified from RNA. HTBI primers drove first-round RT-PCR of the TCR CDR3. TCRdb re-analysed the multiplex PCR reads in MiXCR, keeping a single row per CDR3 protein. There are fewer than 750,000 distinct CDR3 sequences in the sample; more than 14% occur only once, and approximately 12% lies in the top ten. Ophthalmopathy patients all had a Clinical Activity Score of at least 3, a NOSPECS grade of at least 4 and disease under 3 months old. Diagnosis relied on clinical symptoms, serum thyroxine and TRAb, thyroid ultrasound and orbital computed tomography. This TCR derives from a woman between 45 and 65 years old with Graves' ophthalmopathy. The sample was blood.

The CDR3, as DNA: TGTGCCAGCATTCCGCCGGGGGTTAGGAATGAGCAGTTCTTC. Translating it yields CASIPPGVRNEQFF. The rearrangement joins TRBV6-2 or TRBV6-3 to TRBJ2-1, with D possibly TRBD2 on 6 matching bases. CDR1 is MNHEY, CDR2 SVGEGT, per germline. The V gene lost 7 bases and the J gene lost 7 bases, with 17 bases spanning the gap. The CDR3 has 14 amino acids.